Detailed here is one T cell receptor (beta chain). Its antigen remains unknown. Germline CDR1 and CDR2: KGHSH and LQKENI. This CDR3 is built from 13 residues. V was pared by 6 bases and J by 2 bases, with 9 bases between. The data are from a study of T cell responses to AZD1222 COVID-19 vaccine. Regarding the study as a whole: Baseline serology detected seropositivity in only 5 or 6 AZD1222 recipients.

The data were produced by immunoSEQ multiplex PCR, yet TCRdb's version contains in-frame clones alone and is incomplete. The sample includes approximately 100,000 clones, more than 85% of them seen just once. The V and J genes are TRBV18 and TRBJ2-3; D unresolved. The receptor comes from an adult in good health. The specimen comprised peripheral blood, sampled on day 0 of AZD1222 vaccination. CDR3 protein: CASSVQSTDTQYF. As DNA, the CDR3 is TGTGCCAGCTCCGTGCAATCCACAGATACGCAGTATTTT.